The 13 T cell receptor beta chains given below trace back to one sample, sequenced in a study of cytomegalovirus exposure and HLA in healthy donors (dated by TCRdb to about 2017). Libraries were prepared through the immunoSEQ multiplex PCR assay. This immuneACCESS table, as held by TCRdb, lists in-frame sequences with V and J called but not all clones. Of the missing ones, under half trace to an unresolved V gene in checked studies; the others have no known cause. For this sample the table gives about 150,000 clones, of which about 86% were detected only once. The top ten clonotypes cover 2% to 2.5% of the sample. Sequenced: PBMCs. Receptors originate from a human donor in good health.

The V gene is TRBV29-1, the J gene TRBJ1-1; perhaps TRBD1 as D (5 bases). V was shortened by 3 bases and J by 3 bases, with 11 bases between the two germline ends. The length of the CDR3 is 13 residues. Germline V lookup: CDR1 SQVTM, CDR2 ANQGSEA. Here the CDR3 DNA reads TGCAGCGTTGAGGGCAGGGTGCACACTGAAGCTTTCTTT. Its protein is CSVEGRVHTEAFF.

This chain links TRBV15 with TRBJ1-1; 12 bases align to TRBD1. This CDR3 spans 15 amino acids. V was clipped by 5 bases and J by 4 bases; unmatched bases: 5. CDR1 is LNHNV, CDR2 YYDKDF, per germline (reference sequence). The CDR3 sequence is CATSWDRGQGTEAFF. Here the CDR3 DNA reads TGTGCCACCAGCTGGGACAGGGGGCAGGGCACTGAAGCTTTCTTT.

The chain carries TRBV5-1 and TRBJ2-7; TRBD1 aligns across 9 bases. The CDR3 has 15 residues. The J segment lost 4 bases and the V segment lost 1 base, leaving 6 bases of the junction unmatched. Germline V CDR1 and CDR2: SGHRS, YFSETQ. The CDR3 nucleotides read TGCGCCAGCAGCTTGCCCGGGACAGGGTCGTACGAGCAGTACTTC. Its protein product is CASSLPGTGSYEQYF.

This clone showed up just once. The chain joins TRBV7-9 to TRBJ1-1, with unresolved D. Deletions cut 5 bases from V and 3 bases from J, with 10 bases between. Germline CDR1 SEHNR, CDR2 FQNEAQ (reference sequence). The CDR3 consists of 13 residues. The CDR3 is CASSPLRDTEAFF. CDR3 coding DNA: TGTGCCAGCAGCCCCCTTCGAGACACTGAAGCTTTCTTT. Combining the CDR3 with reference TRBV7-9 and TRBJ1-1 gives the whole variable domain DTGVSQNPRHKITKRGQNVTFRCDPISEHNRLYWYRQTLGQGPEFLTYFQNEAQLEKSRLLSDRFSAERPKGSFSTLEIQRTEQGDSAMYLCASSPLRDTEAFFGQGTRLTVV.

V is TRBV11-2 and J is TRBJ2-3; 7 bases fit TRBD1. After removal of 3 bases from V and 4 bases from J, the junction contained 13 bases not matched to a gene. Germline V gives CDR1 SGHAT, CDR2 FQNNGV. The CDR3 loop spans 17 amino acids. The CDR3 is CASSFDAGQVESDTQYF. The CDR3, as DNA: TGTGCCAGCAGCTTTGACGCAGGACAGGTGGAATCAGATACGCAGTATTTT.

J is TRBJ2-1 and V is TRBV5-1; 8 nucleotides match TRBD2. This CDR3 spans 14 amino acids. In germline, CDR1 is SGHRS, CDR2 YFSETQ. Losses at the gene ends were 7 bases for V and 4 bases for J; bases not matched to a gene: 7. CDR3 sequence (DNA): TGCGCCAGCTTTCCCGGGGGGGATTACAATGAGCAGTTCTTC. It specifies CASFPGGDYNEQFF.

J is TRBJ2-7 and V is TRBV18, with D possibly matching TRBD2 (5 bases). The CDR3 totals 14 residues. Germline assignment: CDR1 KGHSH and CDR2 LQKENI. V dropped 6 bases and J dropped 0 bases, with 12 bases sitting between them. CDR3 sequence (DNA): TGTGCCAGCTCCCCGCGGGCGGACTCCTACGAGCAGTACTTC. This codes for CASSPRADSYEQYF.

This clone has a single count. This sequence joins TRBV7-2 and TRBJ1-2; D possibly corresponds to TRBD1 (6 bases). CDR3 length: 21 residues. The ends were cut back, 0 bases at V and 4 bases at J, with 30 bases in the middle. Germline assignment: CDR1 SGHTA and CDR2 FQGNSA. The CDR3 loop is CASSLAQLDRPGQVGAYGYTF. The CDR3 coding sequence is TGTGCCAGCAGCTTAGCTCAATTAGATCGGCCGGGTCAGGTGGGGGCCTATGGCTACACCTTC.

The chain uses TRBV29-1 and TRBJ1-2, with D possibly TRBD1 on 5 matching bases. With 3 bases removed from V and 8 bases from J, the gap between germline ends came to 19 bases. Germline CDR1 is SQVTM and CDR2 is ANQGSEA. The CDR3 has 14 amino acids. CDR3 in DNA: TGCAGCGTTGATTCCCAGGGCAAGGCGGAGGGCTACACCTTC. It translates to CSVDSQGKAEGYTF.

The chain couples TRBV18 to TRBJ2-1, with TRBD1 matching over 8 bases. The CDR3 is 16 amino acids. V dropped 5 bases and J dropped 9; count of bases not matched to a gene: 15. Germline CDR1 is KGHSH and CDR2 is LQKENI. CDR3 DNA sequence: TGTGCCAGCTCAGGAACAGGGGCAGGGGGCTTAACTGAGCAGTTCTTC. Its translation is CASSGTGAGGLTEQFF.

The rearrangement links TRBV27 to TRBJ2-7, with 9 bases aligning to TRBD2. Per germline, CDR1 MNHEY and CDR2 SMNVEV (reference sequence). The CDR3 is 15 residues long. V was clipped by 0 bases and J by 2 bases; unmatched bases: 2. This CDR3 is CASSLSGLAPYEQYF. The CDR3 region has the DNA TGTGCCAGCAGTTTATCGGGACTAGCTCCCTACGAGCAGTACTTC.

V gene TRBV27 combines with J gene TRBJ1-5; weak D call: TRBD1 (6 bases). CDR3 size: 14 residues. Germline V gene lookup returns CDR1 MNHEY and CDR2 SMNVEV (reference sequence). V was trimmed by 6 bases and J by 6 bases, leaving 15 bases between them. CDR3 DNA sequence: TGTGCCAGCAGCCGGACAGATGGAAGTCAGCCCCAGCATTTT. As protein: CASSRTDGSQPQHF.

V and J are TRBV28 and TRBJ1-5; a possible D gene is TRBD1 (6 bases). V was pared by 6 bases and J by 1 base, with 13 bases between. Germline V CDR1 and CDR2: MDHEN, SYDVKM. The CDR3 is 15 residues long. The CDR3 loop reads CASRSTGKSNQPQHF. CDR3 in DNA: TGTGCCAGCAGGTCTACAGGGAAGAGCAATCAGCCCCAGCATTTT.